This record concerns one T cell receptor beta chain sequence. Its antigen target is currently unknown. Base-call qualities are not available, and no considerably larger clone is one nucleotide away. These data are taken from a study of cytomegalovirus exposure and HLA in healthy donors (dated by TCRdb to the late 2010s). Describing the broader study: An earlier analysis of some 500 of the donors reported about 250 Gb of sequence data and about 100 million unique TCR beta sequences from roughly 200 million T cells. The study aimed to test whether cataloging public T cell receptors could reveal signatures of past pathogen exposure. The number of donors typed differed by locus, with about 629-630 for A, B, C, DRB1 and DQB1, around 500 for DQA1, 600 to 610 for DPA1, and around 450 for DPB1. To decide whether each TCR beta V gene segment behaved as functional or pseudogenic, an earlier analysis of some 600 of the donors relied on high-throughput TCR beta sequencing. In addition to the first cohort of 500 to 850 subjects, a separate validation cohort of 130 or so different subjects was used. All discovery cohort repertoires had been generated using a single sequencing platform. Among the roughly 400 genotyped donors, approximately 76% belonged to the genetic ancestry cluster associated with self-reported Caucasian donors. To predict cytomegalovirus infection status, the study brought together high-throughput TCR immunosequencing, statistical association of individual TCRs with disease status, and machine learning. In the later analysis, no new phenotypic data were used to find candidate immune exposures; instead, reliance was placed on TCR beta sequences and their occurrence across donors. Alongside the repertoire data, information on donor age, sex, ethnicity and CMV serostatus was compiled. Among some 400 genotyped donors of the cohort, an average of around 240,000 unique TCR beta nucleotide sequences were sequenced per donor, roughly 20% of them non-productive. In a later genetic analysis, genome-wide SNP genotypes for about 55% of the roughly 670 donors were used, and that subset was treated as a discovery cohort. An early release covering more than 500 HLA-typed donors comprised about 290 gigabases of sequencing data and around 80 million unique TCR sequences. The study profiled the T cell repertoires of 666 subjects by immunosequencing and related them to cytomegalovirus serostatus. Several DR-DQ haplotypes were handled as single units for association and clustering because linkage in the cohort was strong. Both class I and class II loci were covered by HLA typing, at four-digit resolution. A later analysis re-analyzed previously published TCR beta repertoires from 550 to 700 donors and added high-resolution HLA genotyping to study TCR occurrence patterns.

Receptors were amplified or captured by the immunoSEQ multiplex PCR assay. A mixture of 60 forward primers for TCR Vbeta segments and 13 reverse primers for TCR Jbeta segments was used in the multiplex PCR. The CDR3 region of rearranged TCR beta genes was amplified from genomic DNA by a multiplex PCR assay. Amplified TCR beta libraries were sequenced as 87-base-pair reads on the Illumina HiSeq System. In the paper's pipeline: A later analysis counted around 72 million unique TCR beta chains across the 670 or so repertoires, and 10 million to 12 million of these chains were shared by at least two donors. Raw reads were error-corrected and collapsed into unique sequences by a nearest-neighbor algorithm in which closely related sequences were merged to remove PCR and sequencing errors. To assign V, D and J gene segments, CDR3 sequences were aligned to IMGT reference sequences. For a sequence to be retained, a match of at least six nucleotides to both a V gene segment and a J gene segment was required. A rearrangement counted as productive if the CDR3 had no stop codons and remained in frame with V and J, and every other rearrangement counted as non-productive. CDR3 was defined according to IMGT convention as the region running from the second conserved V-encoded cysteine to the conserved J-encoded phenylalanine. Sequences without an unambiguous match to a single V gene segment were excluded from the earlier analysis of 587 of the donors. An earlier analysis of several hundred of the donors called V segments functional above 56.7% productive rearrangements and segregating when the between-donor standard deviation exceeded 5%. A statistical classification framework was built to diagnose cytomegalovirus status from the catalog of TCR beta chain sequences. In a later analysis, V and J genes were assigned by comparing TCR nucleotide sequences against IMGT/GENE-DB human TR gene sequences. A later analysis assigned CDR3 sequences and most-parsimonious VDJ recombination scenarios with the TCRdist pipeline. In a later analysis, every TCR beta chain was defined by the combination of its CDR3 amino acid sequence and its V-gene family, and reads without a unique V-gene family were dropped. In a later analysis, approximately 590 highly shared, low-generation-probability nucleotide sequences were removed to address suspected cross-contamination and a sequencing artifact. For each public chain, a later analysis derived a clonal expansion index from normalized ranks of inferred template counts within each repertoire. Generation probabilities in a later analysis came from a VDJ recombination model fitted to out-of-frame rearrangements, and those results were checked against IGoR. In a later analysis, TCR-TCR, TCR-HLA and TCR-CMV co-occurrence was scored with hypergeometric tests, and a repertoire-size bias correction was applied to TCR pairs. In a later analysis, false discovery rates were estimated by permuting HLA or CMV assignments 20 times. In a later analysis, co-occurring TCRs were grouped using DBSCAN, and TCRdist sequence similarity was added for clustering within HLA-allele-positive subsets. For co-occurrence clustering, repertoires with fewer than 30,000 or more than 120,000 public chains were excluded, along with roughly 5 repertoires with anomalous nucleotide sharing. The table was pulled from immuneACCESS by TCRdb, which kept in-frame rearrangements only. Such tables lose some clones; where checked, under half of the loss comes from unresolved V genes, and the rest has no known cause. V and J calls plus clone size are reproduced from that table; the DNA served to infer D and trimming. This sample gives about 140,000 clones in total; over 70% of them show up just once. Clones ranked in the top ten supply just over 5% of the sample.

CDR1 is given as SGDLS and CDR2 as YYNGEE, both from the germline V gene. From the cysteine through the phenylalanine, the CDR3 covers 14 amino acids. Just the 42-base CDR3 DNA is kept, in frame starting at base 1. Germline trimming amounts to 3 bases on V and 7 bases on J, with 7 as the count of junction bases outside the gene matches. General study outcomes and caveats: In vitro tests confirmed that three of the cytomegalovirus-associated TCR beta chains recognize cytomegalovirus antigens. A cluster of highly shared sequence variants was judged likely to represent a technical artifact of the sequencing pipeline. In a later analysis, HLA-associated TCR beta chains showed more clonal expansion and lower generation probabilities than non-associated chains that were equally common. Because HLA typing was unavailable for some donors at each locus, only the typed subset was used in association tests. It was suggested by the authors that the approach could potentially be generalized to other disease states and immunological phenotypes. Only TCR beta chains were sequenced in this cohort, and the absence of alpha or paired-chain data limited detectable features. When HLA alleles, especially DR and DQ, strongly co-occurred, TCR associations were difficult to assign to individual alleles. The 87-base-pair reads could not distinguish some IMGT-functional V segments, including TRBV6-2 and TRBV6-3, so those segments were excluded. A further reported finding was that TCR beta sequences accurately predicted the HLA-A and HLA-B alleles for most subjects in the first cohort. In a later analysis, some 17,000 TCR beta sequences were associated with specific HLA alleles at a false discovery rate of 0.05. The study listed 164 TCR beta chains as associated with cytomegalovirus. Broadly in line with IMGT annotations, most TCR beta V segments showed up in productive rearrangements about 87% or about 30% of the time in an earlier analysis of several hundred of the donors. In a later analysis, the rate of TCR association differed among HLA loci, with DRB1 alleles having the most associated TCRs and HLA-C alleles having the fewest. The only immune exposure information available for the cohort was CMV serostatus. Linkage disequilibrium might explain the correlated functional status among segregating V segments, but an unknown experimental factor could not be ruled out. According to a later analysis, parvovirus B19, influenza, CMV and Epstein-Barr virus appeared linked to several top co-occurrence clusters. In a later genetic analysis, fewer N-insertions in productive TCRs were reported among donors in an Asian-associated ancestry cluster than the roughly 700-donor mean. Presence/absence analyses assumed roughly uniform sequencing depth across donors, an assumption that may not hold. While some public TCRs were present in many individuals, most TCR sequences turned up only very rarely across donors. Because counts were too low, more than 15 rarely observed V segments, including chromosome 9 orphons, were left out of the earlier analysis of approximately 500 of the donors. A later analysis found that most CMV-associated TCR beta chains appeared HLA-restricted, with HLA associations seemingly driven largely by CMV exposure. The classifier was reported to diagnose cytomegalovirus status with high specificity and sensitivity in both the original and validation cohorts. In a later genetic analysis, a missense DCLRE1C variant was associated with V-gene and J-gene trimming of TCR beta chains, and the association was replicated in an independent cohort.

In total, over 600 healthy bone marrow donors made up the cohort. At the time of sampling, all cohort members were nominally healthy, though unrecorded immune exposures were likely present. The donor was CMV seronegative and was included in the group of a few hundred seronegative cohort members. A peripheral blood sample was provided by each donor, and peripheral blood mononuclear cells were used for TCR beta sequencing. The Qiagen DNeasy Blood Extraction Kit was used to extract genomic DNA from the blood cell samples. The chain is assembled from TRBV9 and TRBJ2-1, with 7 bases matching TRBD2. The specimen sequenced was PBMCs. This TCR derives from a male donor in good health and CMV-seronegative. The CDR3 is CASSEVIAGNEQFF. The DNA sequence is TGTGCCAGCAGCGAAGTGATAGCGGGTAATGAGCAGTTCTTC.